The 16 T cell receptor beta chains below all came from one sample that was sequenced in a study of blood T cells in healthy people across ages. Primers used in a second PCR of about 6 to 12 cycles were a sample-barcoded 5' primer and a J-beta primer mix. TCRdb analysed the 5' RACE reads with MiXCR anew, one entry per CDR3 protein. In the table there are approximately 800,000 distinct CDR3 sequences, about 42% of which are singletons. Sequenced material: blood. These receptors came from a man older than 75 in good health.

The rearrangement uses TRBV20-1 and TRBJ1-5, with 12 bases lining up with TRBD1. The CDR3 extends over 15 amino acids. Germline CDR1 DFQATT, CDR2 SNEGSKA (reference sequence). V gave up 1 base and J gave up 6 bases; unmatched junction bases: 4. As DNA, the CDR3 is TGCAGTGCTAGAGTTCCGGGACAGGGGGCTCAGCCCCAGCATTTT. This gives the protein CSARVPGQGAQPQHF.

The chain has TRBV9 and TRBJ2-1, with TRBD1 matching 10 bases. V dropped 4 bases and J dropped 9; count of bases not matched to a gene: 13. This CDR3 region has 16 residues. Germline V gene sequence: CDR1 SGDLS, CDR2 YYNGEE. The CDR3 spells CASSLHTGTGAGEQFF. Written as DNA, the CDR3 is TGTGCCAGCAGCTTACATACCGGGACAGGGGCAGGTGAGCAGTTCTTC.

The V gene is TRBV18, the J gene TRBJ2-1; possibly TRBD1 for D (6 bases). The V end was cut by 6 bases, the J end by 6 bases, with 27 bases between. This CDR3 comprises 18 residues. Germline V CDR1 and CDR2: KGHSH, LQKENI. Here the CDR3 DNA reads TGTGCCAGCTCCGACCACCGCCCAAGGACAGCAGTTGGCAATGAGCAGTTCTTC. Translation gives CASSDHRPRTAVGNEQFF. The full variable domain, rest sourced from reference TRBV18 and TRBJ2-1, is NAGVMQNPRHLVRRRGQEARLRCSPMKGHSHVYWYRQLPEEGLKFMVYLQKENIIDESGMPKERFSAEFPKEGPSILRIQQVVRGDSAAYFCASSDHRPRTAVGNEQFFGPGTRLTVL.

The V and J genes are TRBV4-2 and TRBJ1-1; possibly TRBD1 for D (5 bases). The germline V and J ends were trimmed by 6 bases and 8 bases, with 19 bases remaining between them. The CDR3 extends over 14 amino acids. Germline assignment: CDR1 LGHNA and CDR2 YNFKEQ. CDR3 in DNA: TGTGCCAGCAGGTCCGAGGGGTCGGTCGGGGAAGCTTTCTTT. The encoded protein is CASRSEGSVGEAFF.

A word on this clonotype: A much larger clone differs by one base, so this may be a read error. This chain joins TRBV28 and TRBJ2-5, with D perhaps TRBD2 (7 bases). TRBJ2-7 explains the end of the DNA better; the J call may be wrong. Germline lookup yields CDR1 MDHEN and CDR2 SYDVKM. This CDR3 has 14 amino acids. CDR3 in amino acids: CASGFTGGAYEQYF. The CDR3 nucleotides read TGTGCCAGCGGTTTTACGGGGGGCGCCTACGAGCAGTACTTC.

This clonotype has only a few counts. The V call is TRBV7-2, the J call TRBJ2-5, with no clear D. Germline V CDR1 and CDR2: SGHTA, FQGNSA. The CDR3 totals 14 residues. Trimming left V 6 bases short and J 2 bases short, with 13 bases between. CDR3 DNA: TGTGCCAGCAGTCCACTCGGCAGACAAGAGACCCAGTACTTC. Translation gives CASSPLGRQETQYF.

This chain connects TRBV6-5 to TRBJ2-7, with 9 bases that match TRBD2. The ends lost 2 bases at V and 12 bases at J; junction bases unmatched: 8. CDR3 length equals 13 residues. Germline loops: CDR1 MNHEY, CDR2 SVGAGI. CDR3 in amino acids: CASSYTTSGSWYF. The CDR3 DNA reads TGTGCCAGCAGTTACACGACTAGCGGTAGTTGGTACTTC.

As to this clonotype: A clone one base away is much larger, so this may be a read error. The gene calls are TRBV7-2 and TRBJ2-1; 11 positions match TRBD1. Germline V CDR1 and CDR2: SGHTA, FQGNSA. The V gene end was trimmed by 4 bases and the J gene end by 9 bases; junction bases not matched to a gene: 5. CDR3 size: 14 residues. CDR3 in DNA: TGTGCCAGCAGCTGTGGACAGGGGGCATCTGAGCAGTTCTTC. It encodes CASSCGQGASEQFF.

Details on this clonotype: This may be a read error, as it is one base from a much larger clone. The chain joins TRBV29-1 to TRBJ2-3; D remains unclear. Trimming cost V 0 bases and J 4 bases, with 14 bases left between them. CDR3 length: 15 residues. CDR1 SQVTM and CDR2 ANQGSEA come from the germline V gene. For the CDR3, the DNA is TGCAGCGTTGAAGAGACCGGTAGTGAACCAGATACGCAGTATTTT. It specifies CSVEETGSEPDTQYF.

Only a few counts were recorded for this clonotype. This chain links TRBV20-1 with TRBJ2-3; 10 bases line up with TRBD1. The CDR3 sequence is 16 residues long. V was clipped by 1 base and J by 4 bases; unmatched bases: 8. Germline loops: CDR1 DFQATT, CDR2 SNEGSKA (reference sequence). Written as DNA, the CDR3 is TGCAGTGCTAGAGGGGGGACAGGGGACGGTTCAGATACGCAGTATTTT. Its protein is CSARGGTGDGSDTQYF.

The V gene is TRBV4-1, the J gene TRBJ2-5; weak D call: TRBD1 (5 bases). Germline V lookup: CDR1 MGHRA, CDR2 YSYEKL. The CDR3 loop spans 12 amino acids. V was trimmed by 6 bases and J by 3 bases, leaving 8 bases between them. The CDR3 DNA follows: TGCGCCAGCAGGGGGCATGAAGAGACCCAGTACTTC. Its translation is CASRGHEETQYF.

This clonotype has a single count. The chain uses TRBV7-2 and TRBJ1-1; 7 positions match TRBD1. V gave up 5 bases and J gave up 3 bases; unmatched junction bases: 6. The length of the CDR3 is 14 residues. Looked up from germline, CDR1 is SGHTA and CDR2 is FQGNSA. As DNA, the CDR3 is TGTGCCAGCAGCAACAGACAGGGTGACACTGAAGCTTTCTTT. Amino acid sequence: CASSNRQGDTEAFF.

The V and J genes are TRBV3-1 and TRBJ2-1; 9 nucleotides align to TRBD2. CDR1 and CDR2 from the germline V gene are LGHDT and YNNKEL (reference sequence). The CDR3 is 17 amino acids. Unmatched junction bases numbered 7, after V lost 0 bases and J lost 4 bases. The CDR3 reads CASSQERLAGLYNEQFF. Here the CDR3 DNA reads TGTGCCAGCAGCCAAGAACGGCTAGCGGGACTATACAATGAGCAGTTCTTC.

This clonotype occurred once. The chain uses TRBV29-1 and TRBJ2-7, with 7 bases identical to TRBD1. Germline CDR1 is SQVTM and CDR2 is ANQGSEA. The CDR3 is made up of 11 amino acids. The V segment lost 6 bases and the J segment 4 bases; nucleotides outside the gene matches: 3. The CDR3 loop reads CSVTGKYEQYF. CDR3 sequence (DNA): TGCAGCGTGACAGGGAAATACGAGCAGTACTTC.

This clonotype occurred a few times. The chain joins TRBV29-1 to TRBJ1-4; unclear D gene. The V and J ends lost 2 bases and 5 bases respectively, with 6 bases between them. Germline lookup yields CDR1 SQVTM and CDR2 ANQGSEA. The CDR3 consists of 12 residues. CDR3 sequence: CSVEWQNEKLFF. CDR3 nucleotides: TGCAGCGTTGAATGGCAGAATGAAAAACTGTTTTTT.

CDR3 bases: TGTGCCAGCAGCTTTGGGCATCTCAATGAGCAGTACTTC. Protein: CASSFGHLNEQYF. This rearrangement joins TRBV7-3 to TRBJ2-7; D is unclear. The CDR3 is 13 amino acids. Between the trimmed V and J ends, which lost 3 bases and 7 bases, there was a span of 13 bases. In germline, CDR1 is SGHTA, CDR2 FQGTGA.